The 6 T cell receptor beta chains listed next were all sequenced from one sample in a study of STAT5B mutations in CD4+ large granular lymphocyte leukemia. The repertoire was sequenced with immunoSEQ multiplex PCR; TCRdb's copy has only in-frame clones and lacks some. The sample holds just under 35,000 clones, approximately 71% seen once. The sequenced sample consisted of CD4+ T cells from blood buffy coats. The receptors were gathered from a human donor in good health.

This clone was seen only once. The rearrangement joins TRBV5-1 to TRBJ2-1; D not certain. V was shortened by 0 bases and J by 7 bases, with 11 bases between the two germline ends. The CDR3 is made up of 14 amino acids. From germline, CDR1 is SGHRS and CDR2 YFSETQ. CDR3 DNA sequence: TGCGCCAGCAGCTTGGCCCCGCCGCAAAATGAGCAGTTCTTC. Amino acid sequence: CASSLAPPQNEQFF. Looking up the rest from reference TRBV5-1 and TRBJ2-1 gives the full variable domain: KAGVTQTPRYLIKTRGQQVTLSCSPISGHRSVSWYQQTPGQGLQFLFEYFSETQRNKGNFPGRFSGRQFSNSRSEMNVSTLELGDSALYLCASSLAPPQNEQFFGPGTRLTVL.

Here the CDR3 DNA reads TGTGCCAGCAGCCCCCGGACCGAGCCGCGGACCCAGTACTTC. Protein: CASSPRTEPRTQYF. This sequence joins TRBV7-8 and TRBJ2-5; D ambiguous. CDR3 length equals 14 residues. Between the trimmed V and J ends, which lost 5 bases and 7 bases, there was a span of 17 bases. Germline loops: CDR1 SGHVS, CDR2 FQNEAQ.

V gene TRBV4-2 combines with J gene TRBJ1-1; D remains unclear. The V gene lost 6 bases and the J gene lost 5 bases, with 19 bases spanning the gap. The CDR3 spans 15 residues. Germline values: CDR1 LGHNA, CDR2 YNFKEQ. CDR3 amino acids: CASRKEKNGRTEAFF. CDR3 nucleotides: TGTGCCAGCAGAAAGGAGAAAAATGGTAGGACTGAAGCTTTCTTT.

The chain is built from TRBV6-6 and TRBJ1-6; tentatively, D is TRBD1 (5 bases). The CDR3 extends over 14 amino acids. Trimming took 2 bases from V and 8 from J, leaving 10 bases between them. The germline V gene encodes CDR1 MNHNY and CDR2 SVGAGI (reference sequence). For the CDR3, the DNA is TGTGCCAGCAGTTACGTCAGGGAGGATTCACCCCTCCACTTT. This codes for CASSYVREDSPLHF.

The rearrangement uses TRBV6-4 and TRBJ1-3; D uncertain. The CDR3 runs 13 residues. V shed 2 bases and J shed 2 bases, with 4 bases lying between them. The V gene's germline CDR1 is MRHNA and CDR2 SNTAGT. The CDR3 DNA sequence: TGTGCCAGCAGTGACCGTGCTGGAAACACCATATATTTT. Translating gives CASSDRAGNTIYF.

This clone has a handful of counts. V and J are TRBV18 and TRBJ2-7; D could derive from TRBD1 or TRBD2 (5 bases each). The germline gives CDR1 KGHSH, CDR2 LQKENI. The CDR3 extends over 15 amino acids. The V end was cut by 6 bases, the J end by 7 bases, with 22 bases between. The CDR3 DNA follows: TGTGCCAGCTCGCCCTGGGACCCTCCGATGCGGGAGCAGTACTTC. This encodes CASSPWDPPMREQYF.